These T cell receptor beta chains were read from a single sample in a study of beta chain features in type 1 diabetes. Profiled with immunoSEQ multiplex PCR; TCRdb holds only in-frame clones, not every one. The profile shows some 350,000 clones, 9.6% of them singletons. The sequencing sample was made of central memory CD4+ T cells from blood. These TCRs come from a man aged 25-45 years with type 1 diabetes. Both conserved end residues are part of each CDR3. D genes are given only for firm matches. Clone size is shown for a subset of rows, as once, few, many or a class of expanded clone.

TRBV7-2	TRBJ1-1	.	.	CASSLVGMNTEAFF	TGTGCCAGCAGCTTAGTGGGGATGAACACTGAAGCTTTCTTT
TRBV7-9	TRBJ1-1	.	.	CASSLGVHEAFF	TGTGCCAGCAGCTTAGGGGTGCATGAAGCTTTCTTT
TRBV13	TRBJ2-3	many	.	CASSYLARLSTDTQYF	TGTGCCAGCAGCTACCTAGCACGGCTGAGCACAGATACGCAGTATTTT
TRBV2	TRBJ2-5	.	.	CASSERRGGETQYF	TGTGCCAGCAGTGAAAGGCGGGGAGGAGAGACCCAGTACTTC
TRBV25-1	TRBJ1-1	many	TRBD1	CARRDRGRYTEAFF	TGTGCCCGGCGGGACAGGGGGCGGTATACTGAAGCTTTCTTT
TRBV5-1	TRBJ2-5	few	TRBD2	CASSLGGRDETQYF	TGCGCCAGCAGCTTGGGCGGGAGGGACGAGACCCAGTACTTC
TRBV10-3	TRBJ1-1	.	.	CAISEERGAGNTEAFF	TGTGCCATCAGTGAAGAAAGGGGGGCCGGGAACACTGAAGCTTTCTTT
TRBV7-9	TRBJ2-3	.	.	CASSFIPANTQYF	TGTGCCAGCAGCTTTATACCAGCAAATACGCAGTATTTT
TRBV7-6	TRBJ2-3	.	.	CASSFQADTQYF	TGTGCCAGCAGCTTTCAGGCAGATACGCAGTATTTT
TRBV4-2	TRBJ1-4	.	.	CASSQTSRQENEKLFF	TGTGCCAGCAGCCAAACTTCGAGACAGGAAAATGAAAAACTGTTTTTT
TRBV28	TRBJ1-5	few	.	CAVRGGNQPQHF	TGTGCCGTACGGGGAGGCAATCAGCCCCAGCATTTT
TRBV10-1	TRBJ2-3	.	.	CASSDPLDSDTQYF	TGCGCCAGCAGTGACCCCCTGGACTCAGATACGCAGTATTTT
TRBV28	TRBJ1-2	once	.	CASRDTGEVWGYTF	TGTGCCAGCAGGGATACCGGGGAGGTTTGGGGCTACACCTTC
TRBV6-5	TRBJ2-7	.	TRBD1	CASRTPGQGAYEQYF	TGTGCCAGCAGGACCCCCGGACAGGGGGCGTACGAGCAGTACTTC
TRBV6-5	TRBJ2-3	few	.	CASSYAGSPDTQYF	TGTGCCAGCAGTTACGCGGGATCCCCAGATACGCAGTATTTT
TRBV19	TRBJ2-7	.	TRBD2	CASSITAGDPLYEQYF	TGTGCCAGTAGTATCACAGCGGGAGACCCACTCTACGAGCAGTACTTC
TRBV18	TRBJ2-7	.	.	CASSPSPTDEQYF	TGTGCCAGCTCACCGTCACCGACAGACGAGCAGTACTTC
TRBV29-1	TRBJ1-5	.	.	CSGGPGPNQPQHF	TGCAGCGGAGGTCCGGGCCCTAATCAGCCCCAGCATTTT
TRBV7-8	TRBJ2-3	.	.	CASSPGGATDTQYF	TGTGCCAGCAGCCCTGGAGGGGCCACAGATACGCAGTATTTT
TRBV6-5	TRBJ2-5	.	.	CASRPTIQETQYF	TGTGCCAGCCGCCCGACAATTCAAGAGACCCAGTACTTC
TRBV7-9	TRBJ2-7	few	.	CASSPDGNYEQYF	TGTGCCAGCAGCCCCGACGGGAACTACGAGCAGTACTTC
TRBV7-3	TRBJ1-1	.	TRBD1	CASSSATGIGTEAFF	TGTGCCAGCAGCTCAGCGACAGGGATCGGCACTGAAGCTTTCTTT
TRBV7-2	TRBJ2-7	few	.	CASSFKWESHEQYF	TGTGCCAGCAGCTTTAAGTGGGAGTCCCACGAGCAGTACTTC
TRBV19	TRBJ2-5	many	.	CASSIGADPEETQYF	TGTGCCAGTAGTATTGGGGCGGATCCCGAAGAGACCCAGTACTTC
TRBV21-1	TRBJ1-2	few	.	CASSENRGGDGYTF	TGTGCCAGCAGCGAAAACAGGGGGGGCGATGGCTACACCTTC
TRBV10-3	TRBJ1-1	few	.	CAISESTGAGIQAFF	TGTGCCATCAGTGAGTCTACCGGGGCAGGAATTCAAGCTTTCTTT
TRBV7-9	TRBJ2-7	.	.	CASSPGWGYEQYF	TGTGCCAGCAGCCCAGGGTGGGGCTACGAGCAGTACTTC
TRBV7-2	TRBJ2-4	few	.	CASSLETGVF	TGTGCCAGCAGCTTAGAGACCGGGGTTTTC
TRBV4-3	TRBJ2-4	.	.	CASSQELEGRIQYF	TGCGCCAGCAGCCAAGAGCTCGAGGGGCGTATTCAGTACTTC
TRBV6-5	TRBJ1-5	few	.	CASSLTGGNQPQHF	TGTGCCAGCAGCCTAACCGGGGGAAATCAGCCCCAGCATTTT
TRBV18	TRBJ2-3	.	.	CASSPSGGQYF	TGTGCCAGCTCACCATCAGGCGGGCAGTATTTT
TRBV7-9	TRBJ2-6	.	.	CASSLGTPANVLTF	TGTGCCAGCAGCTTAGGAACACCGGCCAACGTCCTGACTTTC
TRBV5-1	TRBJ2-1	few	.	CASKTDSTYNEQFF	TGCGCCAGCAAGACGGACAGCACCTACAATGAGCAGTTCTTC
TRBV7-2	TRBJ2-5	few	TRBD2	CASSLAFKASGRFETQYF	TGTGCCAGCAGCTTAGCGTTTAAGGCTAGCGGGAGATTCGAGACCCAGTACTTC
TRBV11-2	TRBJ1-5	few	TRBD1	CASSLGGTGPNQPQHF	TGTGCCAGCAGCTTGGGGGGGACAGGCCCCAATCAGCCCCAGCATTTT
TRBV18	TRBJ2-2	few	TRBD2	CASSSGLAGDFAGELFF	TGTGCCAGCTCATCGGGACTAGCGGGAGATTTCGCCGGGGAGCTGTTTTTT
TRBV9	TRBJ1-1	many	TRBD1	CASSARTGTNTEAFF	TGTGCCAGCAGCGCCCGGACAGGGACGAACACTGAAGCTTTCTTT
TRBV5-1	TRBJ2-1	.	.	CASSLDHRNEQFF	TGCGCCAGCAGCTTGGACCACCGCAATGAGCAGTTCTTC
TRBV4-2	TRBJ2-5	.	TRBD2	CASSPRAGGETQYF	TGTGCCAGCAGCCCGCGAGCGGGAGGCGAGACCCAGTACTTC
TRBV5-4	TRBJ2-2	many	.	CASRQGGTGNTGELFF	TGTGCCAGCAGGCAGGGAGGGACAGGGAACACCGGGGAGCTGTTTTTT
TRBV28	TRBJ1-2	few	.	CAIHSGTNYGYTF	TGTGCCATCCACTCCGGGACGAACTATGGCTACACCTTC
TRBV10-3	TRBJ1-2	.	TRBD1	CATTGTANYGYTF	TGTGCCACCACAGGGACAGCTAACTATGGCTACACCTTC